This TCR beta chain was retrieved from a study of regulatory T cells in long-lasting Graves disease. The study's findings and limits: For persistent Graves' patients, TCR diversity was lower than for newly diagnosed ones. Not thyroid tissue but only peripheral blood was studied.

This clonotype came up a few times. Its antigen is undetermined. There are 16 residues in the CDR3. CDR1 is PRHDT and CDR2 is FYEKMQ in the germline V gene (reference sequence). V lost 5 bases, J lost 2 bases, and 18 bases lay in between. Indicated time point: newly diagnosed GD, antithyroid drugs for less than 3 months. Construction of the TCR library relied on RNA isolated from PBMCs. To make TCR beta libraries, researchers used iRepertoire HTBI primers and Arm-PCR of CDR3 regions. TCRdb reanalysed the multiplex PCR reads using MiXCR and keeps one entry per CDR3 protein. The sample lists 540,000 or so distinct CDR3 sequences, about 13% occurring once. These data are also associated with another study on T cells in Graves' hyperthyroidism and ophthalmopathy. That source reports: Patients showing uncontrolled infection, other autoimmune disease, pregnancy or lactation were ineligible.

This receptor was obtained from a man aged 25-45 years with Graves disease. The chain carries TRBV13 and TRBJ1-1, with D possibly matching TRBD1 (6 bases). The specimen was peripheral blood mononuclear cells (PBMCs), collected at new diagnosis, from a patient treated with antithyroid drugs. In nucleotides, the CDR3 is TGTGCCAGCAGCCCGGGCATACAGGGAGGTAACACTGAAGCTTTCTTT. Translation: CASSPGIQGGNTEAFF.